What follows is one T cell receptor (beta chain) and its context. Its antigen is unidentified. The treatment was: approximately nine-day PBMC culture with coronavirus spike peptide pools or control peptides (ViraFEST assay). Those CD4+ T cells from the unexposed donor predate the COVID-19 pandemic (2011-2018). These data belong to a study of vaccination and CD4 T cells after COVID-19. The CDR3 covers 13 residues. With V trimmed by 7 bases and J by 5 bases, 10 bases remained unmatched. Germline-derived CDR1 and CDR2 are SQVTM and ANQGSEA. Sequenced with the Oncomine TCR Beta short-read assay was DNA taken from cultured CD4+ T cells. After culture, CD4+ T cells served as the source for genomic DNA extraction. TCRdb recomputed calls from the PCR reads with MiXCR, one row per CDR3 protein. Found here are about 6,800 distinct CDR3 sequences, around a third of them singletons; the top ten hold roughly a tenth.

The sample consisted of CD4+ T cells from blood, cultured in vitro. This clonotype originated in a human donor in good health. This chain links TRBV29-1 with TRBJ1-1, with TRBD1 matching over 7 bases. This CDR3 is CSAQQGRRTEAFF. In nucleotides, the CDR3 is TGCAGCGCCCAACAGGGGAGAAGGACTGAAGCTTTCTTT. The whole variable domain, remainder taken from reference TRBV29-1 and TRBJ1-1, is SAVISQKPSRDICQRGTSLTIQCQVDSQVTMMFWYRQQPGQSLTLIATANQGSEATYESGFVIDKFPISRPNLTFSTLTVSNMSPEDSSIYLCSAQQGRRTEAFFGQGTRLTVV.